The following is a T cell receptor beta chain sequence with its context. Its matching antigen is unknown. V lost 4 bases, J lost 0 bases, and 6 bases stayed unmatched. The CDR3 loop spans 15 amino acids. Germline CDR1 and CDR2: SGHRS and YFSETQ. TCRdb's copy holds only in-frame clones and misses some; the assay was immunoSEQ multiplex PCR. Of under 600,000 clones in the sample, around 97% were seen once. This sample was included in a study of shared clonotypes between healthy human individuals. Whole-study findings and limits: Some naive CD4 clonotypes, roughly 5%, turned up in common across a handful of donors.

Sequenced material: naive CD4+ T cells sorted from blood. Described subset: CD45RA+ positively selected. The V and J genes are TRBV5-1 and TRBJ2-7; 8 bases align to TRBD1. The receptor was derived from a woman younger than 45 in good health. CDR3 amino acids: CASSPDRAISYEQYF. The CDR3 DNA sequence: TGCGCCAGCAGCCCGGACAGGGCCATCTCCTACGAGCAGTACTTC.